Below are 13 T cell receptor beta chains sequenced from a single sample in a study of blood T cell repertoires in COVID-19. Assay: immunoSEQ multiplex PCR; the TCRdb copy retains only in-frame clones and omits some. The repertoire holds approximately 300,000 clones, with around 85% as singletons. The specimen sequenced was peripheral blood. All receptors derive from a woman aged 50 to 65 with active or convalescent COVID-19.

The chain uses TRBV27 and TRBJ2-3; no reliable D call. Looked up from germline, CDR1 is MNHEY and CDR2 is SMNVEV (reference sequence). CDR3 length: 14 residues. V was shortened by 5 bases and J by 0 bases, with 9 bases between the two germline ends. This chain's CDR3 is CASSPTPSTDTQYF. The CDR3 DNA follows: TGTGCCAGCAGTCCGACACCGAGCACAGATACGCAGTATTTT.

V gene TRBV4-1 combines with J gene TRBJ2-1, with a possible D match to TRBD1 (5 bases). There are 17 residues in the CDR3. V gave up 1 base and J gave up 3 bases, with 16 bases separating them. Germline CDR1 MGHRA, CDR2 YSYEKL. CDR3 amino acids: CASSQGQGQLSYNEQFF. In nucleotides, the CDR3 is TGCGCCAGCAGCCAAGGGCAGGGCCAGCTTAGCTACAATGAGCAGTTCTTC.

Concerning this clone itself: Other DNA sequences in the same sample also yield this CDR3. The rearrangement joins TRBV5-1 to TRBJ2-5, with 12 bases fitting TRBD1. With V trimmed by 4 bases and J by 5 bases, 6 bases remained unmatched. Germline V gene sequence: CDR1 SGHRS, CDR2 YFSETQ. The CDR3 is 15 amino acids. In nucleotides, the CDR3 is TGCGCCAGCAGCCTCCGGGACAGGGGGCAGGAGACCCAGTACTTC. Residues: CASSLRDRGQETQYF.

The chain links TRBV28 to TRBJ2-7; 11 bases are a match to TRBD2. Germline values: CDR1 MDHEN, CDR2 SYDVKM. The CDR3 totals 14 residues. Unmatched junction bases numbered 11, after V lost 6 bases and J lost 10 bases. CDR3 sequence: CASREGLAGGKQYF. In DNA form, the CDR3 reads TGTGCCAGCAGAGAGGGGCTAGCGGGAGGCAAACAGTACTTC.

The CDR3 coding sequence is TGTGCCAGCAGCCAAGATTTACAGCGCACAGATACGCAGTATTTT. Translation gives CASSQDLQRTDTQYF. The V call is TRBV4-2, the J call TRBJ2-3; D ambiguous. CDR3 length equals 15 residues. Per the germline V gene, CDR1 is LGHNA and CDR2 is YNFKEQ. Deletions cut 0 bases from V and 1 base from J, with 8 bases between.

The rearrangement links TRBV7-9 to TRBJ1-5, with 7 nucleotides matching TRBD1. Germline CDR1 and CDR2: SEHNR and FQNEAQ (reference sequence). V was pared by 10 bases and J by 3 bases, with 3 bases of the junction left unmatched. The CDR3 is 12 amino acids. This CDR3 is CAITGDNQPQHF. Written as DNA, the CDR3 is TGTGCCATCACAGGGGACAATCAGCCCCAGCATTTT.

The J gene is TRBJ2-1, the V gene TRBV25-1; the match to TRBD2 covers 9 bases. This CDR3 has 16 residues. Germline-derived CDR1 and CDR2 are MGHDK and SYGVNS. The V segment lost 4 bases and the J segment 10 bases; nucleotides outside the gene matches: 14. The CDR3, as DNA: TGTGCCAGCAGTGCTGTGGCGGGAGGGGCCCCGGAAGAGCAGTTCTTC. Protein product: CASSAVAGGAPEEQFF.

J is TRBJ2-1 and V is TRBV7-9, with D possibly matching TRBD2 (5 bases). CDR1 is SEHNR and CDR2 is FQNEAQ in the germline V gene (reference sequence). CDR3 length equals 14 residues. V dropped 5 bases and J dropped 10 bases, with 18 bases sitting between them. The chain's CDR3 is CASSPLPRGSEQFF. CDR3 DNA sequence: TGTGCCAGCAGCCCATTGCCCCGGGGATCGGAGCAGTTCTTC.

The CDR3 region has the DNA TGTGCCAGCAGAGCAGGGACAGGGGCTTTCTTT. Protein: CASRAGTGAFF. The rearrangement joins TRBV6-5 to TRBJ1-1, with TRBD1 matching 9 bases. The CDR3 length is 11 residues. Trimming at V came to 6 bases and at J to 11 bases, leaving 4 bases not matched to a gene. CDR1 and CDR2 from the germline V gene are MNHEY and SVGAGI.

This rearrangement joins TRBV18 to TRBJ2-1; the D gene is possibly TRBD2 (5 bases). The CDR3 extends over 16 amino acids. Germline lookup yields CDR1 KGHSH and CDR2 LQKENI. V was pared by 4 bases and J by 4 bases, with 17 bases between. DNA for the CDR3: TGTGCCAGCTCACTCTCGGACTGGTCGCGATACAATGAGCAGTTCTTC. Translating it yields CASSLSDWSRYNEQFF.

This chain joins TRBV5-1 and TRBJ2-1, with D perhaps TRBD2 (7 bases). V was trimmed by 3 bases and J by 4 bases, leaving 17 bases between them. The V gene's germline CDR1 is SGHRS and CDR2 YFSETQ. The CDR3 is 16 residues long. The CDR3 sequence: CASSYQGGAEYNEQFF. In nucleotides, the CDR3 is TGCGCCAGCAGCTACCAAGGGGGGGCGGAGTACAATGAGCAGTTCTTC. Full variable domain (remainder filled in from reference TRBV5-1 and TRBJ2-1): KAGVTQTPRYLIKTRGQQVTLSCSPISGHRSVSWYQQTPGQGLQFLFEYFSETQRNKGNFPGRFSGRQFSNSRSEMNVSTLELGDSALYLCASSYQGGAEYNEQFFGPGTRLTVL.

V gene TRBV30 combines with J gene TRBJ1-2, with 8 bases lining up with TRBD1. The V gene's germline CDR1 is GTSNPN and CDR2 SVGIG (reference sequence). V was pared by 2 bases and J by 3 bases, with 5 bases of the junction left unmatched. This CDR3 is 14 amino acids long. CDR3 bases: TGTGCCTGGAGTAGACCGGGACAGGACTATGGCTACACCTTC. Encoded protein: CAWSRPGQDYGYTF.

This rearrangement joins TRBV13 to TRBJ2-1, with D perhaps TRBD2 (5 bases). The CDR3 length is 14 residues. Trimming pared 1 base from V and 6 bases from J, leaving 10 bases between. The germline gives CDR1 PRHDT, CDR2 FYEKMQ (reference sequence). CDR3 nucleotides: TGTGCCAGCAGCTTAGATCCTAGCCTCAATGAGCAGTTCTTC. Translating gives CASSLDPSLNEQFF.